Following are 21 T cell receptor beta chains from one sample sequenced in a study of cytomegalovirus exposure and HLA in healthy donors. Some clones are missing from TCRdb's copy, which holds only in-frame ones; the method was immunoSEQ multiplex PCR. This repertoire shows about 140,000 clones, 70% to 90% found once; its top ten account for around 1.4%. The sequenced sample consisted of PBMCs. Source of these receptors: a woman in her twenties or thirties in good health and CMV-seronegative.

The V gene is TRBV4-1, the J gene TRBJ1-1; tentative D call: TRBD1 (6 bases). The CDR3 has 17 amino acids. Between the trimmed V and J ends, which lost 0 bases and 8 bases, there was a span of 22 bases. The germline gives CDR1 MGHRA, CDR2 YSYEKL. For the CDR3, the DNA is TGCGCCAGCAGCCAAGAACGCAGGGGTAACAGGGCTGTCGAAGCTTTCTTT. This encodes CASSQERRGNRAVEAFF.

V gene TRBV6-5 combines with J gene TRBJ2-1, with D unclear. In germline, CDR1 is MNHEY, CDR2 SVGAGI. Trimming removed 5 bases from V and 5 bases from J, with 13 bases in between. The CDR3 runs to 14 residues. This CDR3 reads CASSPPHLHNEQFF. In DNA form, the CDR3 reads TGTGCCAGCAGTCCCCCCCATCTACACAATGAGCAGTTCTTC.

The CDR3 sequence: CAISDPGLRTDTQYF. CDR3 DNA: TGTGCCATCAGTGACCCGGGATTACGCACAGATACGCAGTATTTT. The chain couples TRBV10-3 to TRBJ2-3; D is perhaps TRBD2 (5 bases). Germline values: CDR1 ENHRY, CDR2 SYGVKD. The CDR3 extends over 15 amino acids. Trimming left V 3 bases short and J 1 base short, with 11 bases between.

The chain couples TRBV29-1 to TRBJ1-1; D not resolved. This CDR3 comprises 13 residues. Deletions cut 4 bases from V and 6 bases from J, with 15 bases between. Germline CDR1 reads SQVTM; CDR2 reads ANQGSEA. For the CDR3, the DNA is TGCAGCGTTGTAGGCCCTACTAACCCTGAAGCTTTCTTT. This translates into CSVVGPTNPEAFF.

This clone was recorded at least ten times. The genes are TRBV4-3 and TRBJ2-2; 15 nucleotides match TRBD2. V dropped 5 bases and J dropped 6; count of bases not matched to a gene: 1. Germline V CDR1 and CDR2: LGHNA, YSLEER. There are 15 residues in the CDR3. In DNA form, the CDR3 reads TGCGCCAGCAGCTGGACTAGCGGGGGGGCCGGGGAGCTGTTTTTT. This gives the protein CASSWTSGGAGELFF.

This chain joins TRBV27 and TRBJ2-2, with TRBD1 matching 9 bases. CDR1 MNHEY and CDR2 SMNVEV come from the germline V gene (reference sequence). V was pared by 6 bases and J by 1 base, with 12 bases of the junction left unmatched. The CDR3 extends over 18 amino acids. CDR3 region: CASSPDRGRQVNTGELFF. The CDR3 region has the DNA TGTGCCAGCAGCCCGGACAGGGGACGACAAGTGAACACCGGGGAGCTGTTTTTT.

This clone was seen just once. The CDR3 reads CASSFRGANEKLFF. The CDR3 DNA is TGTGCCAGCAGCTTCAGGGGGGCCAATGAAAAACTGTTTTTT. The J gene is TRBJ1-4, the V gene TRBV5-6; TRBD1 matches 7 bases. The CDR3 is made up of 14 amino acids. The J segment lost 5 bases and the V segment lost 2 bases, leaving 3 bases of the junction unmatched. Per germline, CDR1 SGHDT and CDR2 YYEEEE. The full variable domain, its missing parts supplied by reference TRBV5-6 and TRBJ1-4, is DAGVTQSPTHLIKTRGQQVTLRCSPKSGHDTVSWYQQALGQGPQFIFQYYEEEERQRGNFPDRFSGHQFPNYSSELNVNALLLGDSALYLCASSFRGANEKLFFGSGTQLSVL.

The chain recombines TRBV18 with TRBJ1-2; tentative D call: TRBD1 (5 bases). Germline V gives CDR1 KGHSH, CDR2 LQKENI. The ends were cut back, 4 bases at V and 5 bases at J, with 23 bases in the middle. This CDR3 is built from 17 residues. In DNA, the CDR3 is TGTGCCAGCTCACATATAGAAAGCCCGGGACTCTCATATGGCTACACCTTC. It codes for CASSHIESPGLSYGYTF.

This chain links TRBV18 with TRBJ2-5; 8 nucleotides align to TRBD1. The V gene end was trimmed by 5 bases and the J gene end by 3 bases; junction bases not matched to a gene: 5. Germline V gene data show CDR1 as KGHSH and CDR2 as LQKENI. The CDR3 is 14 amino acids. This chain's CDR3 is CASSNLQGEETQYF. The CDR3 nucleotides are TGTGCCAGCTCAAACCTACAGGGGGAAGAGACCCAGTACTTC.

V usage is TRBV5-1 and J usage is TRBJ2-5; maybe TRBD1 (6 bases). V lost 4 bases to trimming and J lost 5 bases, with 24 bases between them. Germline values: CDR1 SGHRS, CDR2 YFSETQ. This CDR3 comprises 17 residues. The CDR3 is CASSPGQSSGPLETQYF. The CDR3 bases are TGCGCCAGCAGCCCCGGACAGTCGTCGGGACCCCTGGAGACCCAGTACTTC.

The V and J genes are TRBV25-1 and TRBJ1-2; TRBD1 matches at 9 bases. This CDR3 is built from 13 residues. The V segment lost 4 bases and the J segment 10 bases; nucleotides outside the gene matches: 7. Germline V gives CDR1 MGHDK, CDR2 SYGVNS. CDR3 in amino acids: CASSVTTGGFYTF. In DNA, the CDR3 is TGTGCCAGCAGTGTTACGACAGGGGGATTCTACACCTTC.

The sample holds one count of this clone. The rearrangement uses TRBV18 and TRBJ2-7; D gene unclear. The CDR3 consists of 14 residues. The ends were cut back, 2 bases at V and 3 bases at J, with 11 bases in the middle. CDR1 KGHSH and CDR2 LQKENI come from the germline V gene. CDR3 nucleotides: TGTGCCAGCTCACCATCGGCAGGTGTCTACGAGCAGTACTTC. Its protein product is CASSPSAGVYEQYF.

The chain couples TRBV2 to TRBJ2-7; 8 bases fit TRBD1. This CDR3 is 11 amino acids long. The V gene's germline CDR1 is SNHLY and CDR2 FYNNEI. Losses at the gene ends were 11 bases for V and 3 bases for J; bases not matched to a gene: 3. The DNA of the CDR3 is TGTGCCGGAACAGGGGGCTACGAGCAGTACTTC. Encoded protein: CAGTGGYEQYF.

This chain connects TRBV11-2 to TRBJ2-7; 9 bases match TRBD1. The CDR3 is 16 residues long. The trim removed 5 bases at V and 6 bases at J, leaving 14 bases unmatched. Germline CDR1 SGHAT, CDR2 FQNNGV. DNA of the CDR3: TGTGCCAGCAGCCCCGGGTTAAGGGGACAGGGCGGCGAGCAGTACTTC. This codes for CASSPGLRGQGGEQYF.

Note on this clone: Other DNA sequences of this sample code for an identical CDR3. J is TRBJ2-5 and V is TRBV5-1, with 8 bases lining up with TRBD2. With V trimmed by 4 bases and J by 0 bases, 2 bases remained unmatched. This CDR3 spans 14 amino acids. Germline CDR1 is SGHRS and CDR2 is YFSETQ. CDR3 bases: TGCGCCAGCAGCGCCGGGGGGGACCAAGAGACCCAGTACTTC. It is translated as CASSAGGDQETQYF.

J is TRBJ2-3 and V is TRBV2, with D perhaps matching TRBD1 (6 bases). Germline V CDR1 and CDR2: SNHLY, FYNNEI. V was cut by 6 bases and J by 3 bases, with 13 bases left in between. The CDR3 spans 14 residues. The CDR3 sequence: CASSLERGTDTQYF. The CDR3, as DNA: TGTGCCAGCAGCCTTGAGAGGGGGACAGATACGCAGTATTTT.

The V gene is TRBV6-1, the J gene TRBJ2-6, with a possible D match to TRBD1 (6 bases). Germline V CDR1 and CDR2: MNHNS, SASEGT. V was clipped by 4 bases and J by 2 bases, with 12 bases between them. The length of the CDR3 is 16 residues. This CDR3 is CASSVQRGTGANVLTF. The CDR3 region has the DNA TGTGCCAGCAGTGTCCAAAGGGGGACTGGGGCCAACGTCCTGACTTTC.

A note on this clone: Other DNA variants within this sample encode the same CDR3. V is TRBV28 and J is TRBJ1-1; D call uncertain. The CDR3 is 13 residues long. Germline loops: CDR1 MDHEN, CDR2 SYDVKM. Trimming removed 5 bases at V and 1 base at J, with 8 bases between. The CDR3 DNA reads TGTGCCAGCAGTCCCAGTAAGAACACTGAAGCTTTCTTT. Protein: CASSPSKNTEAFF.

The chain is built from TRBV13 and TRBJ2-1, with 8 nucleotides matching TRBD1. This CDR3 comprises 14 residues. The V segment lost 5 bases and the J segment 7 bases; nucleotides outside the gene matches: 7. Germline assignment: CDR1 PRHDT and CDR2 FYEKMQ (reference sequence). This chain's CDR3 is CASSQTRQGNEQFF. The DNA of the CDR3 is TGTGCCAGCAGCCAAACGCGACAGGGGAATGAGCAGTTCTTC.

CDR3 DNA: TGTGCCAGCAGTTACGCGGGGGCCAATGAGCAGTTCTTC. Its translation is CASSYAGANEQFF. The rearrangement uses TRBV6-6 and TRBJ2-1; a weak D match, TRBD2 (7 bases). Per the germline V gene, CDR1 is MNHNY and CDR2 is SVGAGI (reference sequence). V lost 2 bases, J lost 6 bases, and 8 bases lay in between. The CDR3 length is 13 residues.

This chain uses TRBV2 with TRBJ2-1; D is unresolved. CDR1 and CDR2 (germline): SNHLY, FYNNEI. This CDR3 region has 15 residues. With 5 bases removed from V and 2 bases from J, the gap between germline ends came to 13 bases. The CDR3 DNA follows: TGTGCCAGCAGTTCCCTAAGTGGTGCCTACAATGAGCAGTTCTTC. Encoded protein: CASSSLSGAYNEQFF.